This T cell receptor (beta chain) comes out of a study of preoperative IRX-2 immunotherapy in early breast cancer. The assay was immunoSEQ multiplex PCR, and TCRdb's table has in-frame clones only and misses some. The table has about 98,000 clones, roughly 88% seen once. The sample's treatment: preoperative locoregional IRX-2 cytokine immunotherapy. Patients received preoperative, locoregional IRX-2 cytokine immunotherapy in a phase Ib study. This CDR3 has 16 residues. Deletions cut 0 bases from V and 9 bases from J, with 18 bases between. Looked up from germline, CDR1 is MNHGY and CDR2 is SAAAGT. The sequenced sample was tumor tissue, obtained after IRX-2 immunotherapy. The chain uses TRBV6-8 and TRBJ1-3; tentatively, D is TRBD1 (5 bases). The clonotype comes from a human donor with breast cancer. CDR3 nucleotide sequence: TGTGCCAGCAGTTACTCGCTCTCAGGGTGGGGATCCACCATATATTTT. It yields the protein CASSYSLSGWGSTIYF.